Below, 25 T cell receptor beta chains from the same sample are listed, as sequenced in a study of CD8 T cells in ankylosing spondylitis. MiXCR, applied by TCRdb to the 5' RACE reads, yields one record per CDR3 protein. The sample lists 150,000 to 200,000 distinct CDR3 sequences, under 35% occurring once. Sequenced sample: synovial fluid, either unsorted or a sorted T cell fraction (not recorded which). The source of these receptors is a male donor with ankylosing spondylitis.

The genes are TRBV6-6 and TRBJ2-7; TRBD1 or TRBD2 may be the D gene (5 bases each). This CDR3 contains 13 residues. Germline values: CDR1 MNHNY, CDR2 SVGAGI (reference sequence). The V end was cut by 6 bases, the J end by 3 bases, with 12 bases between. The CDR3 region has the DNA TGTGCCAGCAGCCGAGGGACGAACTACGAGCAGTACTTC. Encoded protein: CASSRGTNYEQYF.

J is TRBJ2-1 and V is TRBV29-1; no clear D. The germline V gene has CDR1 SQVTM and CDR2 ANQGSEA. The V and J ends lost 2 bases and 1 base respectively, with 3 bases between them. The CDR3 is 12 residues long. In DNA, the CDR3 is TGCAGCGTTGAAATTTCCTACAATGAGCAGTTCTTC. This gives the protein CSVEISYNEQFF.

The chain employs TRBV30 and TRBJ1-3, with D possibly TRBD1 on 5 matching bases. Deletions cut 2 bases from V and 3 bases from J, with 17 bases between. CDR3 length equals 16 residues. From germline, CDR1 is GTSNPN and CDR2 SVGIG (reference sequence). The CDR3: CAWSPHGGAGGNTIYF. In DNA form, the CDR3 reads TGTGCCTGGAGTCCACACGGAGGGGCGGGTGGAAACACCATATATTTT.

The J gene is TRBJ2-2, the V gene TRBV20-1, with D perhaps matching TRBD2 (5 bases). The CDR3 runs to 13 residues. Deletions cut 3 bases from V and 5 bases from J, with 10 bases between. Germline-derived CDR1 and CDR2 are DFQATT and SNEGSKA (reference sequence). DNA for the CDR3: TGCAGTGCTAGTAAGGGCGGGACCGGGGAGCTGTTTTTT. The encoded protein is CSASKGGTGELFF.

This clonotype has a handful of counts. The genes are TRBV30 and TRBJ2-5, with 11 bases that match TRBD2. Germline V lookup: CDR1 GTSNPN, CDR2 SVGIG (reference sequence). The ends lost 3 bases at V and 4 bases at J; junction bases unmatched: 10. The CDR3 runs 16 residues. DNA of the CDR3: TGTGCCTGGAGCCTGACTAGCGGGAACTTTAGAGAGACCCAGTACTTC. Its protein is CAWSLTSGNFRETQYF.

The CDR3 reads CASLGGGLTGELFF. The CDR3 DNA reads TGTGCCAGTTTAGGGGGGGGCCTAACCGGGGAGCTGTTTTTT. The J gene is TRBJ2-2, the V gene TRBV6-1, with a possible D match to TRBD2 (7 bases). The CDR3 length is 14 residues. Per the germline V gene, CDR1 is MNHNS and CDR2 is SASEGT. V was clipped by 9 bases and J by 5 bases, with 16 bases between them.

The chain links TRBV12-3 or TRBV12-4 to TRBJ2-3; 9 bases map to TRBD2. V dropped 6 bases and J dropped 5; count of bases not matched to a gene: 9. The CDR3 extends over 15 amino acids. CDR3 sequence (DNA): TGTGCCAGCAGCGCCGGCGGGAGGGCCGAAGATACGCAGTATTTT. This translates into CASSAGGRAEDTQYF.

The chain employs TRBV7-9 and TRBJ1-1; D might be TRBD1 (5 bases). The ends were cut back, 1 base at V and 0 bases at J, with 9 bases in the middle. Looked up from germline, CDR1 is SEHNR and CDR2 is FQNEAQ (reference sequence). The CDR3 is made up of 15 amino acids. The CDR3, as DNA: TGTGCCAGCAGCTTAGTGGGGCAGTTGAACACTGAAGCTTTCTTT. Its translation is CASSLVGQLNTEAFF.

This clonotype has just a few counts. V and J are TRBV7-9 and TRBJ2-3; D unclear. Trimming took 5 bases from V and 0 from J, leaving 9 bases between them. The CDR3 runs 14 residues. Per germline, CDR1 SEHNR and CDR2 FQNEAQ (reference sequence). CDR3 in DNA: TGTGCCAGCAGCCCGACTGCTAGCACAGATACGCAGTATTTT. Encoded protein: CASSPTASTDTQYF.

V usage is TRBV11-3 and J usage is TRBJ2-2; D is possibly TRBD1 (7 bases). CDR1 SGHNT and CDR2 YENEEA come from the germline V gene. The CDR3 totals 17 residues. V shed 0 bases and J shed 4 bases, with 15 bases lying between them. The CDR3, as DNA: TGTGCCAGCAGCTTAGATTGGAGGGGGCTGGGCACCGGGGAGCTGTTTTTT. It translates to CASSLDWRGLGTGELFF. The full variable domain, rest sourced from reference TRBV11-3 and TRBJ2-2, is EAGVVQSPRYKIIEKKQPVAFWCNPISGHNTLYWYLQNLGQGPELLIRYENEEAVDDSQLPKDRFSAERLKGVDSTLKIQPAELGDSAVYLCASSLDWRGLGTGELFFGEGSRLTVL.

The chain links TRBV6-1 to TRBJ1-1; 7 bases map to TRBD1. The CDR3 totals 16 residues. The V segment lost 7 bases and the J segment 1 base; nucleotides outside the gene matches: 12. The germline V gene has CDR1 MNHNS and CDR2 SASEGT. CDR3 in DNA: TGTGCCAGCAAGAGGACAGGTTCTAGCGCGAACACTGAAGCTTTCTTT. This sequence encodes CASKRTGSSANTEAFF.

This clonotype was detected many times. The V gene is TRBV6-2 or TRBV6-3, the J gene TRBJ2-4; D possibly corresponds to TRBD2 (6 bases). V dropped 8 bases and J dropped 10 bases, with 21 bases sitting between them. This CDR3 contains 14 residues. CDR1 and CDR2 (germline): MNHEY, SVGEGT. CDR3 DNA sequence: TGTGCCAGCGGATATAGCGGCGGGGCCCAAATTCAGTACTTC. Protein sequence: CASGYSGGAQIQYF.

This chain links TRBV11-3 with TRBJ1-2; 8 bases agree with TRBD1. The CDR3 has 14 residues. Unmatched junction bases numbered 6, after V lost 5 bases and J lost 4 bases. Germline values: CDR1 SGHNT, CDR2 YENEEA. Written as DNA, the CDR3 is TGTGCCAGCAGCCCCCGGACAGGGCTCTATGGCTACACCTTC. It yields the protein CASSPRTGLYGYTF.

The chain joins TRBV10-3 to TRBJ2-3; TRBD1 matches at 7 bases. The CDR3 is made up of 14 amino acids. Looked up from germline, CDR1 is ENHRY and CDR2 is SYGVKD. V dropped 3 bases and J dropped 0; count of bases not matched to a gene: 0. Written as DNA, the CDR3 is TGTGCCATCAGTGACAGGGGGAGCACAGATACGCAGTATTTT. It translates to CAISDRGSTDTQYF.

The genes are TRBV7-2 and TRBJ2-3; the D is unclear. The germline V gene has CDR1 SGHTA and CDR2 FQGNSA. V shed 5 bases and J shed 4 bases, with 13 bases lying between them. The CDR3 runs 14 residues. The CDR3 coding sequence is TGTGCCAGCAGCACCGTACGGGTAGCAGATACGCAGTATTTT. Translating it yields CASSTVRVADTQYF.

The chain has TRBV19 and TRBJ1-4; D perhaps matches TRBD1 (5 bases). Germline V gene data show CDR1 as LNHDA and CDR2 as SQIVND (reference sequence). Trimming pared 7 bases from V and 10 bases from J, leaving 22 bases between. The CDR3 has 15 residues. CDR3 amino acids: CASTWGGGPRGKLFF. The CDR3 region has the DNA TGTGCCAGTACTTGGGGAGGCGGCCCGAGGGGAAAACTGTTTTTT.

This clonotype has at least ten counts. The rearrangement joins TRBV27 to TRBJ2-1; 9 positions match TRBD2. J gave up 1 base and V 6 bases, and 10 bases lay outside the gene matches. The CDR3 has 17 residues. Germline V gene data show CDR1 as MNHEY and CDR2 as SMNVEV (reference sequence). The DNA of the CDR3 is TGTGCCAGCAGGCGGGAGGGCTCGCCAAATTCCTACAATGAGCAGTTCTTC. Its translation is CASRREGSPNSYNEQFF.

This clonotype has a handful of counts. This chain uses TRBV6-5 with TRBJ1-2; 8 bases are a match to TRBD1. The CDR3 extends over 15 amino acids. The germline V gene encodes CDR1 MNHEY and CDR2 SVGAGI. Unmatched junction bases numbered 8, after V lost 2 bases and J lost 6 bases. The CDR3: CASSYADRGKDGYTF. The CDR3, as DNA: TGTGCCAGCAGTTACGCAGACAGGGGAAAGGATGGCTACACCTTC.

This clonotype was recorded a few times. This rearrangement joins TRBV20-1 to TRBJ1-5; the match to TRBD1 covers 8 bases. The germline gives CDR1 DFQATT, CDR2 SNEGSKA (reference sequence). After removal of 3 bases from V and 3 bases from J, the junction contained 1 base not matched to a gene. CDR3 length equals 13 residues. Here the CDR3 DNA reads TGCAGTGCTAGGGGACAGGACAATCAGCCCCAGCATTTT. It encodes CSARGQDNQPQHF.

V is TRBV2 and J is TRBJ1-5; D uncertain. The CDR3 has 14 residues. V gave up 3 bases and J gave up 4 bases, with 10 bases separating them. Germline lookup yields CDR1 SNHLY and CDR2 FYNNEI. The CDR3 region is CASSEGRKNQPQHF. The CDR3 coding sequence is TGTGCCAGCAGTGAGGGGAGGAAGAATCAGCCCCAGCATTTT.

In this sample, this clonotype turned up a few times. The CDR3 nucleotides are TGTGCCAGCAGCTTAGTTCTGACTAGCGGAAGGAGCTCCTACAATGAGCAGTTCTTC. This gives the protein CASSLVLTSGRSSYNEQFF. The J gene is TRBJ2-1, the V gene TRBV11-2; 9 bases are a match to TRBD2. After removal of 1 base from V and 0 bases from J, the junction contained 10 bases not matched to a gene. Looked up from germline, CDR1 is SGHAT and CDR2 is FQNNGV. This CDR3 region has 19 residues.

The table lists this clonotype with a count of one. This chain links TRBV20-1 with TRBJ2-5; D not resolved. Trimming shortened V by 2 bases and J by 4 bases, and 5 bases separated the two germline ends. CDR1 and CDR2 (germline): DFQATT, SNEGSKA (reference sequence). This CDR3 has 11 residues. The CDR3 DNA is TGCAGTGCTAGAATCCTAGAGACCCAGTACTTC. Its protein is CSARILETQYF.

The J gene is TRBJ2-7, the V gene TRBV5-4, with TRBD2 matching 11 bases. CDR3 length: 16 residues. V lost 4 bases, J lost 3 bases, and 9 bases stayed unmatched. The germline V gene has CDR1 SGHNT and CDR2 YYREEE (reference sequence). CDR3 sequence (DNA): TGTGCCAGCAGCCCATCGACTAGCGGGAAATTCTACGAGCAGTACTTC. Translation: CASSPSTSGKFYEQYF.

The sample holds one count of this clonotype. The genes are TRBV20-1 and TRBJ2-1; 8 bases are shared with TRBD2. Germline trimming cut 8 bases from V and 4 bases from J; bases unmatched to any gene: 10. The germline V gene encodes CDR1 DFQATT and CDR2 SNEGSKA (reference sequence). The CDR3 extends over 14 amino acids. The CDR3: CSWIAGSLYNEQFF. DNA of the CDR3: TGCAGTTGGATAGCGGGATCTCTATACAATGAGCAGTTCTTC.

This rearrangement joins TRBV28 to TRBJ2-7; TRBD1 matches 10 bases. Germline V gene sequence: CDR1 MDHEN, CDR2 SYDVKM. The CDR3 runs to 16 residues. The junction had 13 bases not matched to a gene; V was cut back by 6 bases and J by 5 bases. The CDR3 sequence: CASRVPRTGGENEQYF. The CDR3 nucleotides are TGTGCCAGCAGGGTCCCCCGGACAGGGGGAGAAAACGAGCAGTACTTC.